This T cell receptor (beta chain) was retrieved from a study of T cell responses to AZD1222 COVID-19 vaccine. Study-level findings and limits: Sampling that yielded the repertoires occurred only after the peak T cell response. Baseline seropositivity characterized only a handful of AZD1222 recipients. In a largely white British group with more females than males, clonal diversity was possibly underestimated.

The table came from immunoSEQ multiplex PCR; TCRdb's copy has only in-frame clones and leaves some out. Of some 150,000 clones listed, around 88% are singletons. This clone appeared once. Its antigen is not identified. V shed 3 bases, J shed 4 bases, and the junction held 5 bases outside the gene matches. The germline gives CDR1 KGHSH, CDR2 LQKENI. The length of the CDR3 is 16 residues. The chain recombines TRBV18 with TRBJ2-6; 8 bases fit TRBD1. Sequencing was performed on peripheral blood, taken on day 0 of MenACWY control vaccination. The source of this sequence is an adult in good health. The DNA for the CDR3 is TGTGCCAGCTCACCTCAGGGGGCAGCCGGGGCCAACGTCCTGACTTTC. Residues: CASSPQGAAGANVLTF.